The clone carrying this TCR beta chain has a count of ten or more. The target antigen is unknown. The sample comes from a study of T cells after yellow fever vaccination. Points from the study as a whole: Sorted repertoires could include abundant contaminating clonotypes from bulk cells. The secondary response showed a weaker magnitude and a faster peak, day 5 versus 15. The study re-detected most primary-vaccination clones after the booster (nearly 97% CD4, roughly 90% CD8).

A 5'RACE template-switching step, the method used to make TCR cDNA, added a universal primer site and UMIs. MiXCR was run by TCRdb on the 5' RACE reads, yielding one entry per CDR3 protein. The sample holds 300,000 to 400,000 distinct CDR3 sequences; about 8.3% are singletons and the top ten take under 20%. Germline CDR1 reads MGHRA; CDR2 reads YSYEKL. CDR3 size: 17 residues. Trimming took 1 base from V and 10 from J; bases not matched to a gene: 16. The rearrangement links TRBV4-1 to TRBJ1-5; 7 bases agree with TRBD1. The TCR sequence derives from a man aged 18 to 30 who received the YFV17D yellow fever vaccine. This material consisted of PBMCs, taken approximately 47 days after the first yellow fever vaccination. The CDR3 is CASSQVFSGTDSGPQHF. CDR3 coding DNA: TGCGCCAGCAGCCAAGTCTTCTCCGGGACAGACAGCGGTCCCCAGCATTTT.